Presented here are 8 T cell receptor beta chains from one specimen sequenced in a study of response to subunit inactivated influenza vaccine. TCRdb re-called the RT-PCR reads with MiXCR, one entry per CDR3 protein. Here the sample spans over 750,000 distinct CDR3 sequences, around 21% being singletons. Sequences were derived from PBMCs from blood, sampled roughly 5 days after vaccination. The receptor source for this set is a man in his forties or fifties who received an inactivated influenza vaccine.

The genes are TRBV28 and TRBJ2-5, with TRBD1 matching 10 bases. The CDR3 has 15 residues. Losses at the gene ends were 6 bases for V and 1 base for J; bases not matched to a gene: 5. Germline V CDR1 and CDR2: MDHEN, SYDVKM. In nucleotides, the CDR3 is TGTGCCAGCAGACTAGGACAGGGGGTCCAAGAGACCCAGTACTTC. As protein: CASRLGQGVQETQYF.

This clonotype was detected a few times. The rearrangement joins TRBV28 to TRBJ1-6; 8 bases line up with TRBD1. The junction had 5 bases not matched to a gene; V was cut back by 3 bases and J by 10 bases. Germline V lookup: CDR1 MDHEN, CDR2 SYDVKM. This CDR3 has 14 residues. As DNA, the CDR3 is TGTGCCAGCAGTTTGACAGGGGTGAGGTCACCCCTCCACTTT. Amino acid sequence: CASSLTGVRSPLHF.

The rearrangement uses TRBV9 and TRBJ2-1; 13 bases fit TRBD2. Germline-derived CDR1 and CDR2 are SGDLS and YYNGEE. This CDR3 region has 15 residues. Trimming at V came to 3 bases and at J to 4 bases, leaving 1 base not matched to a gene. The CDR3 reads CASSATSGRYNEQFF. The CDR3 DNA follows: TGTGCCAGCAGCGCGACTAGCGGGAGGTACAATGAGCAGTTCTTC.

In this sample, this clonotype turned up a few times. This chain links TRBV21-1 with TRBJ2-4; the D segment call TRBD1 is taken from the table without a DNA check. TRBV21-1 is termed a pseudogene. This CDR3 is 19 amino acids long. CDR3 residues: CASSKEDRRGILAKNIQYF. CDR3 nucleotides: TGTGCCAGCAGCAAAGAGGACAGGAGAGGAATACTAGCCAAAAACATTCAGTACTTC.

The rearrangement joins TRBV18 to TRBJ2-7; 9 nucleotides line up with TRBD1. The CDR3 length is 16 residues. Germline CDR1 and CDR2: KGHSH and LQKENI. V lost 2 bases and J lost 3; bases outside the gene matches: 8. The CDR3 loop is CASSPTGGFNVYEQYF. The DNA for the CDR3 is TGTGCCAGCTCACCAACAGGGGGCTTTAACGTCTACGAGCAGTACTTC.

This clonotype appeared a few times. The chain employs TRBV10-3 and TRBJ2-3; tentative D call: TRBD2 (6 bases). V shed 6 bases and J shed 0 bases, with 7 bases lying between them. The CDR3 is made up of 13 amino acids. Germline CDR1 is ENHRY and CDR2 is SYGVKD. The DNA for the CDR3 is TGTGCCATCAGGGGGACTAGCACAGATACGCAGTATTTT. Translation: CAIRGTSTDTQYF.

This clonotype was detected ten times or more. The chain has TRBV12-3 or TRBV12-4 and TRBJ2-5; D gene uncertain. This CDR3 spans 12 amino acids. V lost 6 bases to trimming and J lost 9 bases, with 14 bases between them. CDR3: CASSLGLEAQYF. The CDR3 bases are TGTGCCAGCAGCCTAGGGCTAGAAGCCCAGTACTTC.

The V call is TRBV10-3, the J call TRBJ2-5; 11 bases line up with TRBD2. This CDR3 spans 15 amino acids. Germline V gene data show CDR1 as ENHRY and CDR2 as SYGVKD. Losses at the gene ends were 5 bases for V and 5 bases for J; bases not matched to a gene: 7. The CDR3 coding sequence is TGTGCCATCAGTTCCTCTAGCGGGGGGAGGGAGACCCAGTACTTC. Translation: CAISSSSGGRETQYF.